The 12 T cell receptor beta chains presented below share a single source sample, sequenced in a study of tissue T cells after allogeneic stem cell transplantation. The protocol was immunoSEQ multiplex PCR, while the TCRdb copy is restricted to in-frame clones and leaves out a portion. The sample contains 3,000 to 4,500 clones, 40% to 60% of which appear only once. Time point in this sample: mouse harvest day 14 after allogeneic transplant. The graft held 10^6 splenic CD5+ T cells and 10^7 T-cell-depleted bone marrow cells. Sequences were obtained from gut tissue. Every receptor here comes from a female BALB/c mouse given C57BL/6 T cells with graft-versus-host disease after an allogeneic hematopoietic cell transplant.

About this clone: The genes and germline here are from mouse. With the read ending 1 residue before the CDR3 end, the germline J gene is used to fill in that end. The V and J genes are TRBV26 and TRBJ1-1, with 7 nucleotides matching TRBD1. Germline V gene lookup returns CDR1 KGHPV and CDR2 FQNQEV (reference sequence). The trim removed 4 bases at V and 2 bases at J, leaving 1 base unmatched. This CDR3 spans 13 amino acids. The DNA read from the CDR3 is TGTGCCAGCAGTCGGACAGGTAACACAGAAGTCTTC. Protein: CASSRTGNTEVF. From start to end, the CDR3 is CASSRTGNTEVFF.

Turning to this clone: Gene names and germline refer to mouse. The read gets to within 1 residue of the CDR3 end, and the germline J gene fills in the rest. The genes are TRBV26 and TRBJ1-1; no firm D call. CDR1 is KGHPV, CDR2 FQNQEV, per germline (reference sequence). This CDR3 has 12 amino acids. V was clipped by 7 bases and J by 1 base, with 7 bases between them. CDR3 amino acids: CASTVGNTEVFF. Partial CDR3 DNA: TGTGCCAGCACCGTAGGGAACACAGAAGTCTTC.

By share, this clone counts as large (0.1 to 1%). The listed genes are named as in mouse. The CDR3 is cut off 1 residue early in the read; its end comes from the germline J gene. The chain carries TRBV5 and TRBJ1-3; tentative D call: TRBD1 (5 bases). CDR3 length: 15 amino acids. Per germline, CDR1 LGHNA and CDR2 YNLKQL (reference sequence). Trimming stripped 0 bases from V and 0 bases from J, with 6 bases between. The CDR3 sequence is CASSQEGDSGNTLYF. The CDR3 DNA, read in part, is TGTGCCAGCAGCCAAGAAGGGGATTCTGGAAATACGCTCTAT.

A word on this clone: Gene names are the mouse ones. The sequence runs out 1 residue before the end of the CDR3; the remainder is reconstructed from the germline J gene. J is TRBJ2-7 and V is TRBV3; 9 positions match TRBD1. Germline CDR1 is SNHLY and CDR2 is FYNGKV (reference sequence). The CDR3 covers 14 residues. V was clipped by 4 bases and J by 4 bases; unmatched bases: 5. The CDR3 sequence is CASSSRGQGYEQYF. The sequenced CDR3 bases are TGTGCCAGCAGCTCCCGAGGACAGGGGTATGAACAGTAC.

For this clone: The gene names given are mouse names. The read gets to within 1 residue of the CDR3 end, and the germline J gene fills in the rest. V usage is TRBV12-1 and J usage is TRBJ1-4, with a weak D call TRBD1 (6 bases). CDR3 size: 14 residues. Germline values: CDR1 SGHSN, CDR2 HYEKVE. V lost 2 bases, J lost 1 base, and 7 bases lay in between. This CDR3 is CASSPDSSNERLFF. CDR3 DNA, as far as it was read: TGTGCCAGCTCTCCGGACAGTTCCAACGAAAGATTATTT.

This clone is deemed medium-sized. Mouse names are used for the genes. From the germline J gene comes the end of the CDR3, since the read stops 1 residue before it. The chain is built from TRBV3 and TRBJ2-7, with 7 nucleotides matching TRBD2. The V gene end was trimmed by 3 bases and the J gene end by 0 bases; junction bases not matched to a gene: 2. Looked up from germline, CDR1 is SNHLY and CDR2 is FYNGKV (reference sequence). The CDR3 runs 14 residues. The CDR3 protein is CASSFGGGSYEQYF. CDR3 DNA, as far as it was read: TGTGCCAGCAGCTTCGGGGGGGGCTCCTATGAACAGTAC.

A remark on this clone: All gene names here are mouse names. Read data end 1 residue before the CDR3 end; the end is taken from the germline J gene. The V call is TRBV13-2, the J call TRBJ1-2, with unresolved D. Germline CDR1 reads NNHNN; CDR2 reads SYGAGS (reference sequence). The V end was cut by 5 bases, the J end by 1 base, with 3 bases between. This CDR3 spans 11 amino acids. The chain's CDR3 is CASGENSDYTF. The sequenced part of the CDR3 DNA is TGTGCCAGCGGGGAAAACTCCGACTACACC.

Comment on this clone: Mouse gene names and germline throughout. The sequence runs out 1 residue before the end of the CDR3; the remainder is reconstructed from the germline J gene. The gene calls are TRBV13-2 and TRBJ2-7, with 7 nucleotides matching TRBD2. The trim removed 2 bases at V and 3 bases at J, leaving 2 bases unmatched. CDR3 size: 13 residues. CDR1 is NNHNN, CDR2 SYGAGS, per germline (reference sequence). CDR3 in amino acids: CASGEDWNYEQYF. The DNA read from the CDR3 is TGTGCCAGCGGTGAGGACTGGAACTATGAACAGTAC.

By share, this clone counts as large. The genes are named according to mouse. The read terminates 1 residue ahead of where the CDR3 ends, so the germline J gene completes it. This chain uses TRBV3 with TRBJ2-1, with D perhaps matching TRBD1 (6 bases). The germline V gene has CDR1 SNHLY and CDR2 FYNGKV (reference sequence). The CDR3 runs to 13 residues. Trimming removed 2 bases from V and 6 bases from J, with 8 bases in between. This CDR3 reads CASSLQGFAEQFF. The covered CDR3 bases are TGTGCCAGCAGCTTACAGGGGTTTGCTGAGCAGTTC.

For this clone: The genes are named according to mouse. CDR3: CASSRGGRDTQYF. The DNA read from the CDR3 is TGTGCCAGCAGCCGAGGGGGGCGAGACACCCAGTAC. The rearrangement uses TRBV26 and TRBJ2-5, with a possible D match to TRBD2 (7 bases). With the read ending 1 residue before the CDR3 end, the germline J gene is used to fill in that end. The CDR3 loop spans 13 amino acids. The V end was cut by 6 bases, the J end by 5 bases, with 12 bases between. Germline V lookup: CDR1 KGHPV, CDR2 FQNQEV (reference sequence).

For this clone: The gene names given are mouse names. The CDR3 end falls 1 residue outside the read, so it is completed with the germline J gene. The rearrangement joins TRBV3 to TRBJ2-7; 10 nucleotides agree with TRBD1. V lost 5 bases and J lost 6; bases outside the gene matches: 4. The germline V gene encodes CDR1 SNHLY and CDR2 FYNGKV (reference sequence). The CDR3 runs 13 residues. This CDR3 reads CASSRDRGSEQYF. The CDR3 DNA, read in part, is TGTGCCAGCAGCCGGGACAGGGGAAGTGAACAGTAC.

As regards this clone: The gene names given are mouse names. Partial CDR3 DNA: TGCTCCAGCAGTCAGCAGGGACAGACTAGTGCAGAAACGCTGTAT. Its translation: CSSSQQGQTSAETLY. The full CDR3 protein reads CSSSQQGQTSAETLYF. This chain uses TRBV23 with TRBJ2-3; the D call TRBD1 from the table was never checked on the DNA. The read finishes 1 residue shy of the CDR3 end, and the germline J gene is used to complete it. Germline V gene sequence: CDR1 KGHTA, CDR2 FQNQQP. This CDR3 spans 16 amino acids. Combining the CDR3 with reference TRBV23 and TRBJ2-3 gives the whole variable domain DAAVTQKPRYLIKMKGQEAEMKCIPEKGHTAVFWYQQKQSKELKFLIYFQNQQPLDQIDMVKERFSAVCPSSSLCSLGIRTCEAEDSALYLCSSSQQGQTSAETLYFGSGTRLTVL.